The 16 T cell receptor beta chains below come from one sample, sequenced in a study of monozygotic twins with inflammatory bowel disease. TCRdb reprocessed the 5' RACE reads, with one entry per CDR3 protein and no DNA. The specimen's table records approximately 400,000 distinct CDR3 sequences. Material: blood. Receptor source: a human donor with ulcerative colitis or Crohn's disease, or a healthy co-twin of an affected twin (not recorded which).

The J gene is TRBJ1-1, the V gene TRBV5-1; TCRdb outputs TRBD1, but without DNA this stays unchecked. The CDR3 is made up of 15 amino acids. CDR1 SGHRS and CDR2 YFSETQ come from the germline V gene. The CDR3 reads CASSFDRAGVGEAFF. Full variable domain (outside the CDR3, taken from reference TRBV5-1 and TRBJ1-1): KAGVTQTPRYLIKTRGQQVTLSCSPISGHRSVSWYQQTPGQGLQFLFEYFSETQRNKGNFPGRFSGRQFSNSRSEMNVSTLELGDSALYLCASSFDRAGVGEAFFGQGTRLTVV.

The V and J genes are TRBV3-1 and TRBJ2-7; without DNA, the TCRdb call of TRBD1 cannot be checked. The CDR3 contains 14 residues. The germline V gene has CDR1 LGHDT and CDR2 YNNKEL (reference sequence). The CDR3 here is CASSQDPGSNEQYF.

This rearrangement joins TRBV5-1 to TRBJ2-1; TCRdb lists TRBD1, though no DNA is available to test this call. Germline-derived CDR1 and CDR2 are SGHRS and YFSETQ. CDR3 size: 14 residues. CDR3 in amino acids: CASSPGTPNNEQFF.

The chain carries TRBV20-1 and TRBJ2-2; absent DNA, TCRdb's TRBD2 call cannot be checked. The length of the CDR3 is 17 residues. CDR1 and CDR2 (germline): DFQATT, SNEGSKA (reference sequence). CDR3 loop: CSASGLAGGVGTGELFF.

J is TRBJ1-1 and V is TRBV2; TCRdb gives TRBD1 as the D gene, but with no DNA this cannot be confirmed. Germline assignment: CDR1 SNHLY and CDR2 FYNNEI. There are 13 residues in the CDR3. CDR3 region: CASSLGQGNEAFF.

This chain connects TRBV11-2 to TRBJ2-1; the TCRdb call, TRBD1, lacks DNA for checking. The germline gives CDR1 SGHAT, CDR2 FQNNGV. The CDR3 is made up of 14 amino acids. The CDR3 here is CASSPGHGIGEQFF.

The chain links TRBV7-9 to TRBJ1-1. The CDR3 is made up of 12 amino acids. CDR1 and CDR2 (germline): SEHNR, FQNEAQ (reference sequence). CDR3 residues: CASRIALNEAFF.

This CDR3 is CASSIVPNQEQYF. V and J are TRBV19 and TRBJ2-7. The CDR3 length is 13 residues. Germline CDR1 reads LNHDA; CDR2 reads SQIVND (reference sequence).

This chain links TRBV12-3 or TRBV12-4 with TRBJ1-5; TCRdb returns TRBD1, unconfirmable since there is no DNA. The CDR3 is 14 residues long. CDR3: CASSLSGGGQPQHF.

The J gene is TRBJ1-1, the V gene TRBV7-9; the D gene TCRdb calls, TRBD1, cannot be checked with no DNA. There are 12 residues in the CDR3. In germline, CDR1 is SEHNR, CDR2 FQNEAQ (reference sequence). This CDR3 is CASSNRHTEAFF.

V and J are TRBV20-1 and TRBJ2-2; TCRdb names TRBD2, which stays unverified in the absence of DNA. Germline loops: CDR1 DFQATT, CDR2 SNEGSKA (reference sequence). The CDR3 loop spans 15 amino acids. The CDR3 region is CSASGLAGNTGELFF.

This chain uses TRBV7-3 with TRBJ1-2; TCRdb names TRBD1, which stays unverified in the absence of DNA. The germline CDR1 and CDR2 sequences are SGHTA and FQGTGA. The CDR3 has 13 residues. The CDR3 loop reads CASSWPGGYGYTF.

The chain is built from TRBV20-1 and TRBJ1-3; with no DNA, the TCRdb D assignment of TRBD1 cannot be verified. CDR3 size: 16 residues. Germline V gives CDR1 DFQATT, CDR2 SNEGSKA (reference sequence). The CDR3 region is CSARDRSGQGENTIYF.

This chain's CDR3 is CASSTKIRDRVTSDTQYF. The rearrangement links TRBV5-5 to TRBJ2-3; TCRdb indicates TRBD1, and absent DNA this call remains unverified. The CDR3 spans 18 residues. CDR1 and CDR2 (germline): SGHKS, YYEKEE (reference sequence).

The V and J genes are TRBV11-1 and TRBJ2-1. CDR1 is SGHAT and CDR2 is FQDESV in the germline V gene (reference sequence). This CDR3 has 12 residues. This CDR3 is CASRLDYNEQFF.

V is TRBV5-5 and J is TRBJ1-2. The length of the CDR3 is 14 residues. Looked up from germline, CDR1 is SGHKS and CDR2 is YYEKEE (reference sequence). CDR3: CASSPTPSNYGYTF.